The rows below give T cell receptor beta chains drawn from one sample of a study of blood T cell repertoires in COVID-19. Generated by immunoSEQ multiplex PCR, the TCRdb table keeps only in-frame clones and is missing some. The repertoire consists of some 150,000 clones, with roughly 84% occurring once and the leading ten covering roughly 2.5%. The source material was peripheral blood. The receptors were sampled from a human donor with acute or convalescent COVID-19. The donor label of this sample is uncertain. Both conserved end residues are part of each CDR3. D genes are given only for firm matches. Not all rows give a size; the values are once, few, many and, for expanded clones, a class.

size,length,J,V,D,DNA,CDR3
-,14,TRBJ1-2,TRBV7-2,TRBD1,TGTGCCAGCAGCTTAGTGGGATGGACAGGGCAAAACCACTTC,CASSLVGWTGQNHF
-,16,TRBJ1-3,TRBV7-8,-,TGTGCCAGCAGCTTAGGTGGCCCCTGGTCTGGAAACACCATATATTTT,CASSLGGPWSGNTIYF
-,14,TRBJ2-3,TRBV18,-,TGTGCCAGCTCAGGTACATCGAGCACAGATACGCAGTATTTT,CASSGTSSTDTQYF
-,15,TRBJ1-6,TRBV19,-,TGTGCCAGTAGGGACAGAGGTTCCTATAATTCACCCCTCCACTTT,CASRDRGSYNSPLHF
-,14,TRBJ1-4,TRBV5-1,TRBD1,TGCGCCAGCGGGCCGGGACAGGGGAATGAAAAACTGTTTTTT,CASGPGQGNEKLFF
-,17,TRBJ2-1,TRBV7-2,TRBD2,TGTGCCAGCAGCTTAGCGTTCCTAGCGGGAGGGGGCAATGAGCAGTTCTTC,CASSLAFLAGGGNEQFF
-,16,TRBJ1-1,TRBV11-1,-,TGTGCCAGCAGCTTAGGGACACTCCCCAGGAACACTGAAGCTTTCTTT,CASSLGTLPRNTEAFF
-,14,TRBJ1-1,TRBV20-1,-,TGCAGTGCTAGTCCGGGGTTCATGAACACTGAAGCTTTCTTT,CSASPGFMNTEAFF
few,13,TRBJ1-1,TRBV24-1,-,TGTGCCACCAGTGACCCAGACAGGACTGAAGCTTTCTTT,CATSDPDRTEAFF
-,14,TRBJ1-2,TRBV4-3,TRBD1,TGCGCCAGCAGCCAATTACAGGGGGTATCTGGCTACACCTTC,CASSQLQGVSGYTF
-,14,TRBJ2-7,TRBV28,TRBD1,TGTGCCAGCAGCCAGTCGACAGGGCAGTACGAGCAGTACTTC,CASSQSTGQYEQYF
-,13,TRBJ1-1,TRBV7-9,-,TGTGCCAGCAGTCATGAGGGGGACACTGAAGCTTTCTTT,CASSHEGDTEAFF
few,13,TRBJ2-7,TRBV18,TRBD2,TGTGCCACCTCAGCGGGGGCCGATTACGAGCAGTACTTC,CATSAGADYEQYF
-,17,TRBJ1-4,TRBV5-6,TRBD1,TGTGCCAGCAGCTTGAGACAGGGCCTTGCAACTAATGAAAAACTGTTTTTT,CASSLRQGLATNEKLFF
-,14,TRBJ1-2,TRBV10-3,TRBD1,TGTGCCATCAGTGAGACCCGGGAGGGGGCGGGCTACACCTTC,CAISETREGAGYTF
-,12,TRBJ1-2,TRBV5-4,-,TGTGCCAGCAGCAGACGGGACAACGGCTACACCTTC,CASSRRDNGYTF
-,14,TRBJ1-2,TRBV10-3,-,TGTGCCATCAGTGAGTCCGGGAAGTATTATGGCTACACCTTC,CAISESGKYYGYTF
once,20,TRBJ2-5,TRBV6-2/TRBV6-3,TRBD2,TGTGCCAGCAGTTACTCTCCCTTAGGGACTAGCGGACAGTACCAAGAGACCCAGTACTTC,CASSYSPLGTSGQYQETQYF
-,12,TRBJ2-3,TRBV29-1,-,TGCAGCGTTGAAGACAGGGGAGATACGCAGTATTTT,CSVEDRGDTQYF
-,15,TRBJ2-2,TRBV5-1,-,TGCGCCAGCAGCTTGTTTGGACAGAGGACCGGGGAGCTGTTTTTT,CASSLFGQRTGELFF
once,15,TRBJ2-2,TRBV5-1,TRBD1,TGCGCCAGCAACCCCGGACAGGGTAACACCGGGGAGCTGTTTTTT,CASNPGQGNTGELFF
few,17,TRBJ1-4,TRBV7-9,TRBD1,TGTGCCAGCAGCGAACAGGGAACAGGACAGGGTAATGAAAAACTGTTTTTT,CASSEQGTGQGNEKLFF
-,14,TRBJ2-7,TRBV24-1,-,TGTGCCACCAGTGATGAGACAGTCTCCTACGAGCAGTACTTC,CATSDETVSYEQYF
once,14,TRBJ2-2,TRBV6-5,TRBD1,TGTGCCAGCAGCGGGACAGGAGTCACCGGGGAGCTGTTTTTT,CASSGTGVTGELFF
few,15,TRBJ1-2,TRBV28,TRBD1,TGTGCCAGCAGTTTCCGCGACAGGGCCGCTTATGGCTACACCTTC,CASSFRDRAAYGYTF
-,14,TRBJ1-2,TRBV28,-,TGTGCCAGCAGCGCCCCAGGACATAAGGATGGCTACACCTTC,CASSAPGHKDGYTF
-,16,TRBJ1-6,TRBV7-8,TRBD1,TGTGCCAGCAGCTCCCGACTTCGACAGGGGAATTCACCCCTCCACTTT,CASSSRLRQGNSPLHF
-,12,TRBJ2-1,TRBV9,-,TGTGCCAGCTCCCCCGATAGGAGTGAGCAGTTCTTC,CASSPDRSEQFF
-,20,TRBJ2-6,TRBV24-1,-,TGTGCCACCAGCCCCAGTTGGGGTCAGGGAAGGAGCTCTGGGGCCAACGTCCTGACTTTC,CATSPSWGQGRSSGANVLTF
few,12,TRBJ1-2,TRBV7-2,TRBD1,TGTGCCAGCAGCGACAGGGGGCTCGGCTACACCTTC,CASSDRGLGYTF
-,16,TRBJ2-1,TRBV24-1,TRBD1,TGTGCCACCAGTTCGACAGGGGGCGCGGAGTACAATGAGCAGTTCTTC,CATSSTGGAEYNEQFF
-,15,TRBJ2-7,TRBV11-1,TRBD1,TGTGCCAGCAGCTTAGAGGGGGCATCAACCTACGAGCAGTACTTC,CASSLEGASTYEQYF
-,13,TRBJ2-4,TRBV11-2,TRBD1,TGTGCCAGCAGCCTGGACAGGGCGGGCATTCAGTACTTC,CASSLDRAGIQYF
once,16,TRBJ1-3,TRBV5-6,-,TGTGCCAGCAGCTTACGGACCCAGGGCCTTGGAAACACCATATATTTT,CASSLRTQGLGNTIYF
-,15,TRBJ1-2,TRBV3-1/TRBV3-2,TRBD1,TGTGCCAGCAGCCAAGATGCAGGGGGCAGTGGGGGCTACACCTTC,CASSQDAGGSGGYTF
-,19,TRBJ1-1,TRBV5-1,-,TGCGCCAGCAGCTTGTACGCCCGAACAACTGGAGAAATGAACACTGAAGCTTTCTTT,CASSLYARTTGEMNTEAFF
-,12,TRBJ1-1,TRBV24-1,-,TGTGCCACCAGTGATCCGACAACTGGGGCTTTCTTT,CATSDPTTGAFF
-,18,TRBJ1-1,TRBV9,-,TGTGCCAGCAGCGAAAACAGAACGGACAGAGTCTTAAACCCTGAAGCTTTCTTT,CASSENRTDRVLNPEAFF
-,17,TRBJ2-2,TRBV6-1,TRBD2,TGTGCCAGCAGTGAAGCGGGAGGGGCCTTGGGGACCGGGGAGCTGTTTTTT,CASSEAGGALGTGELFF
-,11,TRBJ2-1,TRBV9,-,TGTGCCAGCAGCGTATCAAATGAGCAGTTCTTC,CASSVSNEQFF
-,13,TRBJ1-2,TRBV29-1,-,TGCAGCGTTGAGGGACAAAGAGAGAGTGGCTACACCTTC,CSVEGQRESGYTF
-,15,TRBJ2-1,TRBV5-4,-,TGTGCCAGCAGCGTAGCTAAGGGGTCGAGAAATGAGCAGTTCTTC,CASSVAKGSRNEQFF
few,16,TRBJ1-2,TRBV7-2,-,TGTGCCAGCAGCTTGAGTGGACCGGGGTTTACCGGTGGCTACACCTTC,CASSLSGPGFTGGYTF